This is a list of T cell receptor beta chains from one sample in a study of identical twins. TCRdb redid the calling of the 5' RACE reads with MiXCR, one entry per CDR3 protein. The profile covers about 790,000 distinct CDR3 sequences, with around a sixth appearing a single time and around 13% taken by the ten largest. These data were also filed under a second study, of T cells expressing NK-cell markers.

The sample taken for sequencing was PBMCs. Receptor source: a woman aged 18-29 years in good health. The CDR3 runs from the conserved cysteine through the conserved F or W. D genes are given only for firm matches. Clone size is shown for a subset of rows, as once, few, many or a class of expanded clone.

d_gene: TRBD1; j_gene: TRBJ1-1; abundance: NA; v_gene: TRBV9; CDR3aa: CASSVGDRGPRGTEAFF; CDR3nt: TGTGCCAGCAGCGTAGGGGACAGGGGCCCTCGGGGGACTGAAGCTTTCTTT
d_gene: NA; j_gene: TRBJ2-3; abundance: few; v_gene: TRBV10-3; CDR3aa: CAIKPGDRDTQYF; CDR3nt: TGTGCCATCAAGCCCGGAGATAGGGATACGCAGTATTTT
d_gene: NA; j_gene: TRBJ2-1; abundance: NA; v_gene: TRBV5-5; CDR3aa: CASSLATRGLYNEQFF; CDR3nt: TGTGCCAGCAGCTTGGCGACCCGGGGCCTATACAATGAGCAGTTCTTC
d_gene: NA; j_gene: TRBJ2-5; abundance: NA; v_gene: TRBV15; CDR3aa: CATSIGTQGTQYF; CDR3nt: TGTGCCACCAGCATTGGGACTCAAGGGACCCAGTACTTC
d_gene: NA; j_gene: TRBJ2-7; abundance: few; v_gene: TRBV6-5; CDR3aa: CASSYKNSYEQYF; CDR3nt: TGTGCCAGCAGTTACAAAAACTCCTACGAGCAGTACTTC
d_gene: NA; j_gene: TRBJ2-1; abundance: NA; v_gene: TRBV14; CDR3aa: CASSQWTYNEQFF; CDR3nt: TGTGCCAGCAGCCAATGGACTTACAATGAGCAGTTCTTC
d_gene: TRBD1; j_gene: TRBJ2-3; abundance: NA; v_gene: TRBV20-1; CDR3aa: CRTGTALTDTQYF; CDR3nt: TGCAGAACCGGGACAGCCCTCACAGATACGCAGTATTTT
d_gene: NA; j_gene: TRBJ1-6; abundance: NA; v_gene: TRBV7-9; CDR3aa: CASSQGGVENSPLHF; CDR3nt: TGTGCCAGCAGCCAAGGCGGGGTGGAGAATTCACCCCTCCACTTT
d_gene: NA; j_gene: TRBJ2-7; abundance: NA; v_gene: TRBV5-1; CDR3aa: CASSLTRTSEQYF; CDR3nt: TGCGCCAGCAGCTTGACCCGGACCTCCGAGCAGTACTTC
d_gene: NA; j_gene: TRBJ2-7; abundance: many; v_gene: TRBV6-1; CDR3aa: CASSLSEQPYEQYF; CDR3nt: TGTGCCAGCAGCCTCAGTGAACAGCCCTACGAGCAGTACTTC
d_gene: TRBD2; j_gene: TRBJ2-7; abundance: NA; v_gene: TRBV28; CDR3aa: CASGEPAGAGYEQYF; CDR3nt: TGTGCCAGCGGGGAGCCAGCGGGAGCGGGTTACGAGCAGTACTTC
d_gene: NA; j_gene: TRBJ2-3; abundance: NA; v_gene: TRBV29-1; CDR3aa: CSVAQGPTTDTQYF; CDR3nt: TGCAGCGTTGCTCAGGGACCAACCACAGATACGCAGTATTTT
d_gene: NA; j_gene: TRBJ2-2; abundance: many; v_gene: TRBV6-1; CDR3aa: CASKSAGVNTGELFF; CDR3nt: TGTGCCAGCAAGTCGGCAGGCGTTAACACCGGGGAGCTGTTTTTT
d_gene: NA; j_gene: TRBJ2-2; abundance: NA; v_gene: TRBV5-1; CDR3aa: CASSGQGSDTGELFF; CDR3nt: TGCGCCAGCAGCGGGCAGGGTAGTGACACCGGGGAGCTGTTTTTT
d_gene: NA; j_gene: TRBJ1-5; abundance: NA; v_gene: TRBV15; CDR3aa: CATSDPGASQPQHF; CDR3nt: TGTGCCACCAGCGATCCAGGGGCTAGTCAGCCCCAGCATTTT
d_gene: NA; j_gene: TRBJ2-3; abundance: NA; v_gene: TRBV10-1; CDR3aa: CASSEGGSGADTQYF; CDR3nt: TGCGCCAGCAGTGAAGGAGGGAGTGGGGCAGATACGCAGTATTTT
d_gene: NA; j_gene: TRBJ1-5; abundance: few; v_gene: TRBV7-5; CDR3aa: CISVSSVGSRRQPQHF; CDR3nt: NA
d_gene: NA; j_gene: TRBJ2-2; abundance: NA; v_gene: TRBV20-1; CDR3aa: CSASNTMGTWELFF; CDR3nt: TGCAGTGCTAGTAATACCATGGGGACCTGGGAGCTGTTTTTT
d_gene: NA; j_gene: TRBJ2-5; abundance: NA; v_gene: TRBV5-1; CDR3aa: CASSLGVSRETQYF; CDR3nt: TGCGCCAGCAGCTTGGGGGTATCTCGAGAGACCCAGTACTTC
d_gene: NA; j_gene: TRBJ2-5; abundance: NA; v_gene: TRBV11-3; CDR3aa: CASSVIGVGETQYF; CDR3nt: TGTGCCAGCAGCGTAATCGGGGTAGGGGAGACCCAGTACTTC
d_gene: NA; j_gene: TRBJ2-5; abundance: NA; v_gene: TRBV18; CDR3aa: CASSPTTHGTTQYF; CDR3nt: TGTGCCAGCTCACCGACGACCCACGGAACGACCCAGTACTTC
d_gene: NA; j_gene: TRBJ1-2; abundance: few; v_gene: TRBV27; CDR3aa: CASTFTPLSGGYTF; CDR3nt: TGTGCCAGCACTTTTACCCCTCTTTCAGGTGGCTACACCTTC
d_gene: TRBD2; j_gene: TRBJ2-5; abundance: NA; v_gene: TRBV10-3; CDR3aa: CAIGLAGSGETQYF; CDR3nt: TGTGCCATCGGACTAGCGGGGTCTGGGGAGACCCAGTACTTC
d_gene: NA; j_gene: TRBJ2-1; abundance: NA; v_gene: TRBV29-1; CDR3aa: CSVDGGLSYNEQFF; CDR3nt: TGCAGCGTTGACGGGGGACTTTCCTACAATGAGCAGTTCTTC
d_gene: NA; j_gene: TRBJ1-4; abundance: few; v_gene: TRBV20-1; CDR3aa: CSARDWPRQQEKLFF; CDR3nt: TGCAGTGCTAGAGACTGGCCTCGACAACAAGAAAAACTGTTTTTT
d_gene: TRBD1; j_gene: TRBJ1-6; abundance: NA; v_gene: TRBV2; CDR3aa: CASIGTAYNSPLHF; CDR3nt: TGTGCCAGCATCGGGACAGCTTATAATTCACCCCTCCACTTT
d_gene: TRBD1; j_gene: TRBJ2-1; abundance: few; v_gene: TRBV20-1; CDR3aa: CSALRDRVDNEQFF; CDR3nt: TGCAGTGCTCTCAGGGACAGGGTGGACAATGAGCAGTTCTTC
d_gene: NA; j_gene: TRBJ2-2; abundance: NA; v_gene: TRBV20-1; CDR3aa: CSARDPLVLNTGELFF; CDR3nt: TGCAGTGCTAGAGATCCGCTAGTACTTAACACCGGGGAGCTGTTTTTT
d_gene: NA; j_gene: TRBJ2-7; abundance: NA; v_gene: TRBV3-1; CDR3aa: CASSRLGGRLDEQYF; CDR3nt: TGTGCCAGCAGCCGTCTTGGGGGCCGGTTGGACGAGCAGTACTTC
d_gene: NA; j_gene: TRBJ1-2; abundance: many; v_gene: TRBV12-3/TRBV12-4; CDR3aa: CASRFSQVGGYTF; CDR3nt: TGTGCCAGCAGATTCTCTCAGGTCGGTGGCTACACCTTC
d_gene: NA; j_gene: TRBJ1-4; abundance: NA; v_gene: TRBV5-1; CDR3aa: CASSLQLRPDEKLFF; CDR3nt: TGCGCCAGCAGCTTGCAATTGAGGCCCGATGAAAAACTGTTTTTT
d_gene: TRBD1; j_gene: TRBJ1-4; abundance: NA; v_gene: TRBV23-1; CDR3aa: CASSQSGTEPGEKLFF; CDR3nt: TGCGCCAGCAGTCAATCGGGGACAGAACCGGGGGAAAAACTGTTTTTT
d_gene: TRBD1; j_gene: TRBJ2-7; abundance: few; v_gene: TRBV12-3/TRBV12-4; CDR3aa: CASSLLRTGEQYF; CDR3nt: TGTGCCAGCAGTTTACTTCGGACAGGCGAGCAGTACTTC
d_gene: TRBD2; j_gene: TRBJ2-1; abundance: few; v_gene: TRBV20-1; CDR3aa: CSARGGTSGEYNEQFF; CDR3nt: TGCAGTGCTAGGGGTGGGACTAGCGGGGAATACAATGAGCAGTTCTTC
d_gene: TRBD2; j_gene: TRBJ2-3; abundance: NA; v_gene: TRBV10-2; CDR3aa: CASISSGSTDTQYF; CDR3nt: TGCGCCAGCATTTCTAGCGGAAGCACAGATACGCAGTATTTT
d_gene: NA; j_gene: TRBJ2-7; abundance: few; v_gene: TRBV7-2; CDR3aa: CASSPTSSWTYEQYF; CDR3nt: TGTGCCAGCAGCCCAACTAGCTCGTGGACCTACGAGCAGTACTTC
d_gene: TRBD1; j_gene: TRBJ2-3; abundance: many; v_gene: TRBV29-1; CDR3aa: CSQSGTGVTDTQYF; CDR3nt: TGCAGCCAGTCTGGGACAGGCGTCACAGATACGCAGTATTTT
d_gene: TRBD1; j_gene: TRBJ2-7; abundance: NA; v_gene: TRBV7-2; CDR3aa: CASSPRGQYEQYF; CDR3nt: TGTGCCAGCAGCCCCAGGGGGCAGTACGAGCAGTACTTC
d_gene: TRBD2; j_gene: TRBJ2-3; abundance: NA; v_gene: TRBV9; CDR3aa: CASSVSGGSTDTQYF; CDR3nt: TGTGCCAGCAGCGTATCCGGGGGGAGTACGGATACGCAGTATTTT
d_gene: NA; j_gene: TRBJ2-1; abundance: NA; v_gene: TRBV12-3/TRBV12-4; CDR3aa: CASSLAGGRAGSYNEQFF; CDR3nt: TGTGCCAGCAGTTTAGCGGGGGGTAGGGCGGGCTCCTACAATGAGCAGTTCTTC
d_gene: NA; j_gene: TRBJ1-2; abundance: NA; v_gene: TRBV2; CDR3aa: CASSEPGGYTF; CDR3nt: TGTGCCAGCAGTGAACCGGGGGGCTACACCTTC
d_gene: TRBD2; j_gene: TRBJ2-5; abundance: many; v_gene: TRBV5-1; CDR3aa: CASADRDSGRRETQYF; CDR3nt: TGCGCCAGCGCTGACAGGGATAGCGGGAGAAGGGAGACCCAGTACTTC
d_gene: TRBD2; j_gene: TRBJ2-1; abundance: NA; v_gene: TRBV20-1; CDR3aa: CSARELRTSRREQFF; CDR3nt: TGCAGTGCTAGGGAGCTAAGGACTAGCCGACGTGAGCAGTTCTTC
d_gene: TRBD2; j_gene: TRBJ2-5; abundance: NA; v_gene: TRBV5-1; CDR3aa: CASSLAGDSGGSRYQETQYF; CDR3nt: TGCGCCAGCAGCCTGGCTGGGGATAGCGGGGGGTCCCGGTACCAAGAGACCCAGTACTTC
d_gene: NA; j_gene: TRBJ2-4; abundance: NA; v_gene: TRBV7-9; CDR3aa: CASSLNQNIQYF; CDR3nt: TGTGCCAGCAGCTTGAATCAAAACATTCAGTACTTC
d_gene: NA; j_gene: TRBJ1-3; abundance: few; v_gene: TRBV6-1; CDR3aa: CASSEHFSGNTIYF; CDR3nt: TGTGCCAGCAGTGAACACTTCTCTGGAAACACCATATATTTT